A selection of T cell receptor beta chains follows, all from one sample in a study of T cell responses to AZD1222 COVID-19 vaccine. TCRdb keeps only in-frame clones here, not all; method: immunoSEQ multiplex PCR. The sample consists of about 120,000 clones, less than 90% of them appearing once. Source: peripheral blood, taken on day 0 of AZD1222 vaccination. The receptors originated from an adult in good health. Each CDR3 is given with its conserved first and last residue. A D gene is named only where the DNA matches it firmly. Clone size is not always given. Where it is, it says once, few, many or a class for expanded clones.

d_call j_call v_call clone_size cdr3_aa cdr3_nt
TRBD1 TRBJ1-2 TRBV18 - CASSPMGQGYGYTF TGTGCCAGCTCACCTATGGGACAGGGGTATGGCTACACCTTC
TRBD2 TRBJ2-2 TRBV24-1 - CATSDSTSGNTGELFF TGTGCCACCAGTGATTCGACTAGCGGAAACACCGGGGAGCTGTTTTTT
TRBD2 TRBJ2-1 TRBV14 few CASSLPAGGRNEQFF TGTGCCAGCAGCCTCCCAGCGGGGGGGCGGAATGAGCAGTTCTTC
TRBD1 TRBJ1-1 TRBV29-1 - CSGRQGDTEAFF TGCAGCGGACGACAGGGGGACACTGAAGCTTTCTTT
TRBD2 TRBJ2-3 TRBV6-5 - CASSYSKRGEGDTQYF TGTGCCAGCAGTTACTCGAAGCGGGGGGAGGGAGATACGCAGTATTTT
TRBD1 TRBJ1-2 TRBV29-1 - CSVPTGALYGYTF TGCAGCGTTCCAACAGGGGCTCTCTATGGCTACACCTTC
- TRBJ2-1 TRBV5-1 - CASRWDTNNEQFF TGCGCCAGCAGGTGGGACACCAACAATGAGCAGTTCTTC
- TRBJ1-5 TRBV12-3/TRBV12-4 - CASRQYSNQPQHF TGTGCCAGCAGACAATATAGCAATCAGCCCCAGCATTTT
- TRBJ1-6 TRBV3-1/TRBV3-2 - CASSPSPGRSNSPLHF TGTGCCAGCAGCCCTTCTCCGGGACGGTCCAATTCACCCCTCCACTTT
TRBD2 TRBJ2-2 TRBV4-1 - CASSQDSGGRAGTGELFF TGCGCCAGCAGCCAAGACTCGGGCGGGAGGGCTGGAACCGGGGAGCTGTTTTTT
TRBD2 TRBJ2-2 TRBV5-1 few CASSLTSGRAGVAGELFF TGCGCCAGCAGCTTGACTAGCGGGAGGGCCGGTGTGGCCGGGGAGCTGTTTTTT
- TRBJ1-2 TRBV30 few CAWTGGRGRLYGYTF TGTGCCTGGACCGGAGGGCGCGGGAGACTCTATGGCTACACCTTC
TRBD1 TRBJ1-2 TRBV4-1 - CASSQDLSGTGNGYTF TGCGCCAGCAGCCAAGATTTGAGCGGGACAGGGAATGGCTACACCTTC
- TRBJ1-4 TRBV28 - CASSPGTKGEKLFF TGTGCCAGCAGTCCGGGGACAAAGGGCGAAAAACTGTTTTTT
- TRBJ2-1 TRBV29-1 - CSGGQYNEQFF TGCAGCGGCGGACAGTACAATGAGCAGTTCTTC
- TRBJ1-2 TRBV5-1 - CASSLEADGYTF TGCGCCAGCAGCTTGGAGGCAGATGGCTACACCTTC
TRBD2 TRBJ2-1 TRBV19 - CASSYILAGESYNEQFF TGTGCCAGTAGTTACATCCTAGCGGGAGAATCCTACAATGAGCAGTTCTTC
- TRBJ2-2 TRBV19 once CASTFTAGELFF TGTGCCAGTACATTCACGGCCGGGGAGCTGTTTTTT
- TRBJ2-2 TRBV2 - CASSRDASNTGELFF TGTGCCAGCAGTCGGGACGCCTCGAACACCGGGGAGCTGTTTTTT
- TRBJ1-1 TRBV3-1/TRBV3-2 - CASSNYRVATEAFF TGTGCCAGCAGCAACTACAGGGTGGCCACTGAAGCTTTCTTT
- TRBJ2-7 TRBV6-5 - CASSYYAAASSYEQYF TGTGCCAGCAGTTACTACGCTGCTGCGAGCTCCTACGAGCAGTACTTC
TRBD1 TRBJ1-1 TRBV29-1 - CSVDRGHTEAFF TGCAGCGTCGACAGGGGTCACACTGAAGCTTTCTTT
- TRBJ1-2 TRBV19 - CAAKLANYGYTF TGTGCTGCAAAGTTAGCTAACTATGGCTACACCTTC
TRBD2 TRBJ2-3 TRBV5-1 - CASSLAPSELAGVSGTDTQYF TGCGCCAGCAGCTTGGCTCCCTCCGAACTAGCGGGAGTTTCTGGCACAGATACGCAGTATTTT
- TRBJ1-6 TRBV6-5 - CASSYGWGRSNSPLHF TGTGCCAGCAGTTACGGTTGGGGAAGGAGCAATTCACCCCTCCACTTT
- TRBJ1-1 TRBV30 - CAWSVRGNTEAFF TGTGCCTGGAGTGTAAGGGGGAACACTGAAGCTTTCTTT
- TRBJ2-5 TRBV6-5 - CASRAVRSQETQYF TGTGCCAGCAGGGCGGTAAGGAGCCAAGAGACCCAGTACTTC
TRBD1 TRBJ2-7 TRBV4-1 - CASSQDYHGQGATYEQYF TGCGCCAGCAGCCAAGACTACCACGGACAGGGCGCGACCTACGAGCAGTACTTC
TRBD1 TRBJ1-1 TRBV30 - CAWNGQGYTEAFF TGTGCCTGGAATGGACAGGGTTACACTGAAGCTTTCTTT
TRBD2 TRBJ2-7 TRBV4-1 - CASSQSTSGRDEQYF TGCGCCAGCAGCCAGTCGACTAGCGGGAGGGACGAGCAGTACTTC
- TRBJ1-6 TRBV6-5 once CASISSSQKSPLHF TGTGCCAGCATTTCGTCGTCACAGAAGTCACCCCTCCACTTT
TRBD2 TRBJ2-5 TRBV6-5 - CASRDSGSGLETQYF TGTGCCAGCAGAGACAGCGGGAGCGGCCTTGAGACCCAGTACTTC
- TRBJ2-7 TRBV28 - CASSLRLEQYF TGTGCCAGCAGTTTACGTCTCGAGCAGTACTTC
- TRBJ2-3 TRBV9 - CASSVGPATDTQYF TGTGCCAGCAGCGTAGGCCCAGCTACAGATACGCAGTATTTT
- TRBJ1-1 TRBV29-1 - CSVGLVNTEAFF TGCAGCGTGGGATTGGTGAACACTGAAGCTTTCTTT
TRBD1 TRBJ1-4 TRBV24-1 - CATSDRRTGELEKLFF TGTGCCACCAGTGATCGTAGGACAGGGGAATTGGAAAAACTGTTTTTT
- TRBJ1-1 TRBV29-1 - CSVEDTGGRGTEAFF TGCAGCGTTGAAGACACGGGGGGCCGGGGGACTGAAGCTTTCTTT
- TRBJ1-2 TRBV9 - CASSVSGTLSNYGYTF TGTGCCAGCAGCGTAAGTGGGACCCTCAGTAACTATGGCTACACCTTC
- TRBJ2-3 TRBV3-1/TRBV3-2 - CASSQVSTDTQYF TGTGCCAGCAGCCAAGTATCTACAGATACGCAGTATTTT
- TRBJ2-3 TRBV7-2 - CASSPWADTQYF TGTGCCAGCAGCCCCTGGGCGGATACGCAGTATTTT
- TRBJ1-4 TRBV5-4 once CASSLGGASSEKLFF TGTGCCAGCAGCCTAGGGGGGGCCTCGTCTGAAAAACTGTTTTTT
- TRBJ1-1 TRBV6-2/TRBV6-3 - CASSYGWKAFF TGTGCCAGCAGTTACGGATGGAAAGCTTTCTTT
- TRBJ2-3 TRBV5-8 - CASSLRDTKDTQYF TGTGCCAGCAGCCTCCGGGACACAAAAGATACGCAGTATTTT
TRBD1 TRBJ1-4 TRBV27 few CASRTGGSEKLFF TGTGCCAGCAGGACAGGGGGCAGTGAAAAACTGTTTTTT
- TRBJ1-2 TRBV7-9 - CASSRAGGAGMEWDYGYTF TGTGCCAGCAGCCGAGCGGGGGGCGCAGGTATGGAGTGGGACTATGGCTACACCTTC
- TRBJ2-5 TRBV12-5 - CASGLVRSGRETQYF TGTGCTAGTGGTTTGGTACGTAGCGGTAGAGAGACCCAGTACTTC
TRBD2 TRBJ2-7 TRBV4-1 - CASSQERAGDEQYF TGCGCCAGCAGCCAAGAGAGAGCGGGAGACGAGCAGTACTTC
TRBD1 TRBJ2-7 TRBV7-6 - CASSSTGAGYDEQYF TGTGCCAGCAGCTCGACAGGGGCGGGTTACGACGAGCAGTACTTC
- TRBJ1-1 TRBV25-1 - CASSEFSAGRLTEAFF TGTGCCAGCAGTGAATTCTCGGCAGGGCGTCTCACTGAAGCTTTCTTT
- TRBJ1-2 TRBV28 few CASSLTRYGYTF TGTGCCAGCAGTTTAACGAGATATGGCTACACCTTC
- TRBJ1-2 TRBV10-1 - CASSESGFGYTF TGCGCCAGCAGTGAGTCAGGGTTTGGCTACACCTTC
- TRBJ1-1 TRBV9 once CASSVLPGNTEAFF TGTGCCAGCAGCGTCCTACCGGGGAACACTGAAGCTTTCTTT
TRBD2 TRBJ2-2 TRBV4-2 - CASSQVGLAGDGELFF TGTGCCAGCAGCCAAGTTGGACTAGCGGGAGATGGGGAGCTGTTTTTT
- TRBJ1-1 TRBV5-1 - CASSFRDKNTEAFF TGCGCCAGCAGCTTCCGGGACAAGAACACTGAAGCTTTCTTT
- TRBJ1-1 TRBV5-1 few CASSLTSNRNTEAFF TGCGCCAGCAGCTTGACCTCGAATAGGAACACTGAAGCTTTCTTT